One sample yielded the 21 T cell receptor beta chains listed below, sequenced in a study of blood T cell repertoires in COVID-19. Here immunoSEQ multiplex PCR was the method, and the copy in TCRdb shows in-frame clones only, minus some. The data show roughly 140,000 clones, 75% to 90% seen once. Sequenced sample: PBMCs or T cells enriched from blood (not recorded which). The source of these receptors is a man aged 60-69 years who had recovered from COVID-19.

This clone was counted only a few times. The chain is built from TRBV7-9 and TRBJ1-4; 9 bases are a match to TRBD1. The ends lost 5 bases at V and 7 bases at J; junction bases unmatched: 14. The CDR3 contains 17 residues. Germline V CDR1 and CDR2: SEHNR, FQNEAQ (reference sequence). Here the CDR3 reads CASSPPSGTGIGEKLFF. In DNA form, the CDR3 reads TGTGCCAGCAGCCCGCCATCCGGGACAGGGATTGGTGAAAAACTGTTTTTT.

The chain employs TRBV5-4 and TRBJ2-6; 9 bases line up with TRBD1. CDR3 length: 18 residues. Germline values: CDR1 SGHNT, CDR2 YYREEE (reference sequence). J gave up 0 bases and V 4 bases, and 8 bases lay outside the gene matches. The CDR3 region has the DNA TGTGCCAGCAGCCCCGGACAGGGGCGGACCTCTGGGGCCAACGTCCTGACTTTC. It yields the protein CASSPGQGRTSGANVLTF.

This clone was seen once. This chain connects TRBV28 to TRBJ2-2, with D uncertain. CDR1 and CDR2 from the germline V gene are MDHEN and SYDVKM. Trimming pared 2 bases from V and 5 bases from J, leaving 3 bases between. The CDR3 has 12 residues. The CDR3 is CASSLATGELFF. The CDR3 bases are TGTGCCAGCAGTTTAGCGACCGGGGAGCTGTTTTTT. The variable domain in full, completed from reference TRBV28 and TRBJ2-2, reads DVKVTQSSRYLVKRTGEKVFLECVQDMDHENMFWYRQDPGLGLRLIYFSYDVKMKEKGDIPEGYSVSREKKERFSLILESASTNQTSMYLCASSLATGELFFGEGSRLTVL.

The rearrangement links TRBV2 to TRBJ2-7; 8 bases align to TRBD1. Trimming took 6 bases from V and 3 from J; bases not matched to a gene: 10. The CDR3 extends over 15 amino acids. Germline CDR1 SNHLY, CDR2 FYNNEI. CDR3 residues: CASRRTGSPYYEQYF. The CDR3 nucleotides are TGTGCCAGCAGAAGGACAGGGAGCCCCTACTACGAGCAGTACTTC.

The V call is TRBV27, the J call TRBJ1-1, with TRBD1 identical over 7 bases. Germline V gene sequence: CDR1 MNHEY, CDR2 SMNVEV (reference sequence). CDR3 length: 15 amino acids. The junction had 8 bases not matched to a gene; V was cut back by 6 bases and J by 1 base. CDR3 loop: CASRWKGQRNTEAFF. DNA for the CDR3: TGTGCCAGCAGATGGAAGGGACAGAGGAACACTGAAGCTTTCTTT.

The rearrangement joins TRBV28 to TRBJ2-1, with 9 bases fitting TRBD2. The CDR3 is 16 residues long. Germline CDR1 MDHEN, CDR2 SYDVKM. V gave up 3 bases and J gave up 7 bases; unmatched junction bases: 10. The CDR3 DNA reads TGTGCCAGCAGTTTTCCCCCTAGCGGGGCGGGGAATGAGCAGTTCTTC. This sequence encodes CASSFPPSGAGNEQFF. The complete variable domain, with remaining parts taken from reference TRBV28 and TRBJ2-1, reads DVKVTQSSRYLVKRTGEKVFLECVQDMDHENMFWYRQDPGLGLRLIYFSYDVKMKEKGDIPEGYSVSREKKERFSLILESASTNQTSMYLCASSFPPSGAGNEQFFGPGTRLTVL.

The chain has TRBV9 and TRBJ2-7; 10 bases are shared with TRBD2. Germline-derived CDR1 and CDR2 are SGDLS and YYNGEE. Trimming removed 3 bases from V and 2 bases from J; junction bases left unmatched: 8. This CDR3 has 16 residues. DNA of the CDR3: TGTGCCAGCAGCGAAAGGTTTACTAGCGGGACCTACGAGCAGTACTTC. It encodes CASSERFTSGTYEQYF.

This clone was picked up a small number of times. This chain joins TRBV19 and TRBJ2-1, with 14 bases matching TRBD2. V gave up 6 bases and J gave up 8 bases; unmatched junction bases: 6. The CDR3 is made up of 15 amino acids. Germline V gene lookup returns CDR1 LNHDA and CDR2 SQIVND (reference sequence). The CDR3 DNA follows: TGTGCCAGTAGACCGGCGACTAGCGGGAGGGATGAGCAGTTCTTC. Protein product: CASRPATSGRDEQFF.

This sequence joins TRBV30 and TRBJ1-5; TRBD1 agrees at 7 bases. The CDR3 sequence is 14 residues long. Per germline, CDR1 GTSNPN and CDR2 SVGIG (reference sequence). V was clipped by 2 bases and J by 2 bases; unmatched bases: 3. CDR3 residues: CAWSWTGGNQPQHF. The CDR3 DNA is TGTGCCTGGAGTTGGACAGGCGGCAATCAGCCCCAGCATTTT.

This chain connects TRBV18 to TRBJ2-5, with 7 positions matching TRBD1. The junction had 23 bases not matched to a gene; V was cut back by 4 bases and J by 9 bases. This CDR3 is built from 18 residues. The germline gives CDR1 KGHSH, CDR2 LQKENI. The CDR3 DNA follows: TGTGCCAGCTCACTTATTCATTTGGCGGACAGGACCCGCGGTCCCCAGTACTTC. It is translated as CASSLIHLADRTRGPQYF.

CDR3 residues: CSVEDDRPTEAFF. CDR3 DNA sequence: TGCAGCGTTGAAGACGACAGGCCCACTGAAGCTTTCTTT. The chain has TRBV29-1 and TRBJ1-1; D is possibly TRBD1 (6 bases). Trimming left V 0 bases short and J 4 bases short, with 9 bases between. Germline V gives CDR1 SQVTM, CDR2 ANQGSEA. The CDR3 sequence is 13 residues long.

The chain links TRBV19 to TRBJ2-7; possibly TRBD2 for D (7 bases). The CDR3 is 16 residues long. CDR1 and CDR2 (germline): LNHDA, SQIVND (reference sequence). Trimming took 4 bases from V and 1 from J, leaving 17 bases between them. CDR3 sequence (DNA): TGTGCCAGTAGTAAAGGGGGAGGGGAACGATCCTACGAGCAGTACTTC. Translation: CASSKGGGERSYEQYF.

The CDR3 bases are TGTGCCAGCAGCCTAGGGGCAGGCTACGAGCAGTACTTC. Residues: CASSLGAGYEQYF. The genes are TRBV12-3 or TRBV12-4 and TRBJ2-7; TRBD1 is a possible D gene (5 bases). The CDR3 is made up of 13 amino acids. The V gene lost 6 bases and the J gene lost 3 bases, with 12 bases spanning the gap.

J is TRBJ1-2 and V is TRBV5-1, with TRBD1 identical over 8 bases. CDR3 length equals 15 residues. The V segment lost 7 bases and the J segment 7 bases; nucleotides outside the gene matches: 15. Germline values: CDR1 SGHRS, CDR2 YFSETQ. The CDR3 DNA is TGCGCCAGCTCCCGCGGATCTGACAGGGGTGGTGGCTACACCTTC. This gives the protein CASSRGSDRGGGYTF.

V is TRBV15 and J is TRBJ2-1; 11 bases fit TRBD1. Germline trimming cut 1 base from V and 8 bases from J; bases unmatched to any gene: 4. The length of the CDR3 is 15 residues. CDR1 is LNHNV, CDR2 YYDKDF, per germline (reference sequence). Here the CDR3 reads CATSRGGTGGYEQFF. DNA of the CDR3: TGTGCCACCAGCAGAGGTGGGACAGGGGGTTATGAGCAGTTCTTC.

The chain joins TRBV19 to TRBJ2-7; TRBD2 matches 14 bases. V lost 6 bases to trimming and J lost 5 bases; unmatched junction nucleotides: 6. The germline gives CDR1 LNHDA, CDR2 SQIVND (reference sequence). This CDR3 is built from 15 residues. The CDR3 loop is CASRLTSGGANEQYF. In nucleotides, the CDR3 is TGTGCCAGTAGACTGACTAGCGGGGGGGCAAACGAGCAGTACTTC.

The chain couples TRBV5-4 to TRBJ1-1; D remains ambiguous. The CDR3 contains 14 residues. V lost 0 bases and J lost 1, with 7 bases in between. CDR1 and CDR2 (germline): SGHNT, YYREEE (reference sequence). This chain's CDR3 is CASSLGLRNTEAFF. The CDR3, as DNA: TGTGCCAGCAGCTTGGGACTGAGGAACACTGAAGCTTTCTTT.

This clone has a single count. The chain carries TRBV2 and TRBJ1-3, with TRBD1 matching over 8 bases. Germline CDR1 reads SNHLY; CDR2 reads FYNNEI. Trimming removed 5 bases from V and 4 bases from J; junction bases left unmatched: 7. This CDR3 comprises 15 residues. This CDR3 reads CASSPQGARGNTIYF. The CDR3 DNA sequence: TGTGCCAGCAGTCCGCAGGGGGCAAGGGGAAACACCATATATTTT.

The chain has TRBV6-5 and TRBJ2-7; tentatively, D is TRBD2 (6 bases). Germline CDR1 and CDR2: MNHEY and SVGAGI. Deletions cut 8 bases from V and 3 bases from J, with 17 bases between. This CDR3 contains 14 residues. CDR3 coding DNA: TGTGCCAGCGGACCGGGGCTAGCGAACTACGAGCAGTACTTC. Residues: CASGPGLANYEQYF.

V gene TRBV9 combines with J gene TRBJ1-4; TRBD1 is a possible D gene (6 bases). This CDR3 region has 14 residues. V lost 2 bases and J 5 bases, leaving 10 bases between the germline ends. Germline CDR1 and CDR2: SGDLS and YYNGEE. The CDR3 protein is CASSVGQWNEKLFF. The CDR3 nucleotides are TGTGCCAGCAGCGTCGGACAGTGGAATGAAAAACTGTTTTTT.

The chain joins TRBV19 to TRBJ1-4, with D possibly TRBD1 on 6 matching bases. The CDR3 is made up of 14 amino acids. Trimming removed 5 bases at V and 8 bases at J, with 15 bases between. Germline-derived CDR1 and CDR2 are LNHDA and SQIVND (reference sequence). The CDR3 loop is CASSRTADLEKLFF. For the CDR3, the DNA is TGTGCCAGTAGTCGGACAGCCGATTTGGAAAAACTGTTTTTT.